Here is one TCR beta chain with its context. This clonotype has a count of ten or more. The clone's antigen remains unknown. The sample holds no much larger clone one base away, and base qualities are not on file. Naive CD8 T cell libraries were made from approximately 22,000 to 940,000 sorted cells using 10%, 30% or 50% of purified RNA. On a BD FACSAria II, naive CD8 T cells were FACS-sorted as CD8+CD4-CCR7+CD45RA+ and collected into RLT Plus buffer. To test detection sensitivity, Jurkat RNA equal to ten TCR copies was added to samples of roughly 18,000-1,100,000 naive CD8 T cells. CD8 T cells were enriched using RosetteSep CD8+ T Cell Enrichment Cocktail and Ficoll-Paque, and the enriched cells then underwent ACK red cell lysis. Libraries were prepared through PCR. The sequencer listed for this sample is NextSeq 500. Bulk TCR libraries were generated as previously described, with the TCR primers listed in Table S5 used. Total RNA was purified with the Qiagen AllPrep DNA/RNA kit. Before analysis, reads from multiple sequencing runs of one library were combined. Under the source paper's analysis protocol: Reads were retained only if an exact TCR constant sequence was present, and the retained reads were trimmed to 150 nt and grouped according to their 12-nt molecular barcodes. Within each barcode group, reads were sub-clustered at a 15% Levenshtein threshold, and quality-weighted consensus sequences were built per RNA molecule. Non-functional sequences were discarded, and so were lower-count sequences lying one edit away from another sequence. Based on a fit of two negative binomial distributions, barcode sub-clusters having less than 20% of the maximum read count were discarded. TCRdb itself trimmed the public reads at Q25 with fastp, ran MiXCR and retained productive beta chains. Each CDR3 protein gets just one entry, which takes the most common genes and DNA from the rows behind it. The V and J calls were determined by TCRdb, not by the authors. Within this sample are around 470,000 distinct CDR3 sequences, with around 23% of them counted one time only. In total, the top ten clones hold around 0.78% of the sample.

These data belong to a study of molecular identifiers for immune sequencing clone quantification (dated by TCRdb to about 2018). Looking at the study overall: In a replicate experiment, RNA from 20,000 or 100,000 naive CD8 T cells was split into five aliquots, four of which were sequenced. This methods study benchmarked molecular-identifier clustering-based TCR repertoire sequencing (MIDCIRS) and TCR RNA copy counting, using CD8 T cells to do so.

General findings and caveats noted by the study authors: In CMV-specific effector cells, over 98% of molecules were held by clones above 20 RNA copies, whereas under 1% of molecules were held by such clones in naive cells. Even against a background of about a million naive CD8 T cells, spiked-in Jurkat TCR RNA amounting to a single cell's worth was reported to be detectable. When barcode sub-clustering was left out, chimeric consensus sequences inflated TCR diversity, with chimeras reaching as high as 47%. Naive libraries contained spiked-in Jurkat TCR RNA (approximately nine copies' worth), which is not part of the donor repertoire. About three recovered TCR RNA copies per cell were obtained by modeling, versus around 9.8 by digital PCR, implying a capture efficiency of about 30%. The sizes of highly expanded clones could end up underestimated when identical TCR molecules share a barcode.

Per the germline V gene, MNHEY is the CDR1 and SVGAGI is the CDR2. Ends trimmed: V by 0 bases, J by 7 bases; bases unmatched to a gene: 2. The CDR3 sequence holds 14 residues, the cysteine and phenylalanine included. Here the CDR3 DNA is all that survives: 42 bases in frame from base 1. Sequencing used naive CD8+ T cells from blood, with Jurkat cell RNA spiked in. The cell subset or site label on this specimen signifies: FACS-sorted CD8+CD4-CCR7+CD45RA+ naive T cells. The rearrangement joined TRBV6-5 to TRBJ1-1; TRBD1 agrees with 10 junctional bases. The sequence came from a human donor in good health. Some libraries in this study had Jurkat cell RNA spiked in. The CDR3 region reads CASSYSGTGDEAFF. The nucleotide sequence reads TGTGCCAGCAGTTACTCGGGGACAGGGGATGAAGCTTTCTTT.